These 28 T cell receptor beta chains were sequenced from one sample in a study of T cell responses to AZD1222 COVID-19 vaccine. Generated by immunoSEQ multiplex PCR, the TCRdb table keeps only in-frame clones and is missing some. The top ten clones hold approximately 1.1% of a sample with 100,000 to 150,000 clones, approximately 91% of them seen once. The material was peripheral blood, obtained 28 days after the second AZD1222 dose. These receptors came from an adult who received the AZD1222 COVID-19 vaccine.

The sample holds one count of this clone. J is TRBJ1-2 and V is TRBV28; a weak D match, TRBD1 (5 bases). This CDR3 region has 14 residues. Germline-derived CDR1 and CDR2 are MDHEN and SYDVKM. Between the trimmed V and J ends, which lost 7 bases and 2 bases, there was a span of 14 bases. Here the CDR3 reads CASNSGQRNYGYTF. The CDR3 coding sequence is TGTGCCAGCAACTCGGGGCAGAGAAACTATGGCTACACCTTC.

This clone was recorded once. The chain carries TRBV7-9 and TRBJ1-1; D call uncertain. The CDR3 contains 14 residues. Trimming shortened V by 1 base and J by 0 bases, and 6 bases separated the two germline ends. Per the germline V gene, CDR1 is SEHNR and CDR2 is FQNEAQ (reference sequence). The CDR3 loop is CASSLDSMNTEAFF. CDR3 coding DNA: TGTGCCAGCAGCTTAGACAGCATGAACACTGAAGCTTTCTTT.

The rearrangement uses TRBV12-5 and TRBJ2-1, with 9 bases aligning to TRBD1. V was clipped by 6 bases and J by 3 bases; unmatched bases: 9. This CDR3 is 16 amino acids long. Germline V gene lookup returns CDR1 LGHNT and CDR2 FRNRAP. For the CDR3, the DNA is TGTGCTAGTGGGCCCGACCGGGACAGGGACTACAATGAGCAGTTCTTC. This translates into CASGPDRDRDYNEQFF.

This rearrangement joins TRBV30 to TRBJ1-2; 9 bases are a match to TRBD1. CDR1 is GTSNPN and CDR2 is SVGIG in the germline V gene (reference sequence). V was pared by 4 bases and J by 4 bases, with 13 bases of the junction left unmatched. This CDR3 has 16 amino acids. CDR3 region: CAWNTKQGAGVYGYTF. The CDR3 DNA is TGTGCCTGGAACACAAAACAGGGGGCAGGGGTCTATGGCTACACCTTC.

The chain employs TRBV2 and TRBJ1-5; TRBD1 is a possible D gene (6 bases). The V gene's germline CDR1 is SNHLY and CDR2 FYNNEI. This CDR3 is built from 13 residues. The ends were cut back, 6 bases at V and 4 bases at J, with 10 bases in the middle. The DNA of the CDR3 is TGTGCCAGCAGGATCGACAGGAATCAGCCCCAGCATTTT. Its protein product is CASRIDRNQPQHF.

The V call is TRBV7-9, the J call TRBJ2-3; D perhaps matches TRBD2 (5 bases). The CDR3 has 14 residues. V was clipped by 5 bases and J by 4 bases, with 13 bases between them. Germline V CDR1 and CDR2: SEHNR, FQNEAQ (reference sequence). CDR3: CASSPLANPDTQYF. The CDR3, as DNA: TGTGCCAGCAGCCCCTTAGCGAACCCAGATACGCAGTATTTT.

The rearrangement links TRBV5-1 to TRBJ1-4, with D uncertain. The germline V and J ends were trimmed by 4 bases and 0 bases, with 7 bases remaining between them. The CDR3 runs to 14 residues. Germline CDR1 is SGHRS and CDR2 is YFSETQ. CDR3 residues: CASSPSSTNEKLFF. The CDR3 DNA follows: TGCGCCAGCAGCCCCTCGTCAACTAATGAAAAACTGTTTTTT.

The V and J genes are TRBV5-1 and TRBJ2-3; D is perhaps TRBD1 or TRBD2 (5 bases each). CDR1 is SGHRS and CDR2 is YFSETQ in the germline V gene. Trimming pared 0 bases from V and 6 bases from J, leaving 14 bases between. This CDR3 is 15 amino acids long. The CDR3: CASSLGSGWGDTQYF. DNA for the CDR3: TGCGCCAGCAGCTTGGGCAGCGGATGGGGGGATACGCAGTATTTT.

V is TRBV3-1 (or the pseudogene TRBV3-2) and J is TRBJ2-7; 7 bases align to TRBD1. With 1 base clipped from V and 7 bases from J, the junction kept 4 bases outside the gene matches. Germline-derived CDR1 and CDR2 are LGHDT and YNNKEL (reference sequence). This CDR3 is built from 13 residues. DNA of the CDR3: TGTGCCAGCAGCCAAGTACAGGGGAGTGAGCAGTACTTC. This sequence encodes CASSQVQGSEQYF.

The chain recombines TRBV2 with TRBJ1-1; the D is unclear. The CDR3 sequence is 11 residues long. Per the germline V gene, CDR1 is SNHLY and CDR2 is FYNNEI. V gave up 6 bases and J gave up 7 bases, with 9 bases separating them. Here the CDR3 DNA reads TGTGCCAGCAGCATGGATAGTGAAGCTTTCTTT. It translates to CASSMDSEAFF.

V is TRBV18 and J is TRBJ1-2, with no clear D. V lost 2 bases and J lost 5, with 18 bases in between. Germline values: CDR1 KGHSH, CDR2 LQKENI. The CDR3 loop spans 16 amino acids. The CDR3 coding sequence is TGTGCCAGCTCACCAACGGGGATCCCCCTTCAATATGGCTACACCTTC. Its translation: CASSPTGIPLQYGYTF.

The V call is TRBV4-1, the J call TRBJ1-6; TRBD1 aligns across 7 bases. The length of the CDR3 is 18 residues. The germline V gene encodes CDR1 MGHRA and CDR2 YSYEKL. V gave up 6 bases and J gave up 4 bases; unmatched junction bases: 15. DNA of the CDR3: TGCGCCAGCAGTCATAAGGGAGGGAGACAGGGATATAATTCACCCCTCCACTTT. Translating gives CASSHKGGRQGYNSPLHF.

The V gene is TRBV21-1, the J gene TRBJ2-3. TRBV21-1 counts as a pseudogene. CDR3 length: 11 amino acids. CDR3 residues: CASSKADTQYF. The CDR3 nucleotides are TGTGCCAGCAGCAAAGCGGATACGCAGTATTTT.

The chain joins TRBV5-3 to TRBJ2-7, with D perhaps given as TRBD1 or TRBD2 (5 bases each). TRBV5-3 counts as an open reading frame of uncertain function. This CDR3 is built from 14 residues. Trimming took 4 bases from V and 3 from J, leaving 14 bases between them. In DNA, the CDR3 is TGTGCCAGAAGCCGGGACGCCGGGTACTACGAGCAGTACTTC. Its translation: CARSRDAGYYEQYF.

The V and J genes are TRBV5-1 and TRBJ2-3; D remains unclear. CDR1 SGHRS and CDR2 YFSETQ come from the germline V gene. The CDR3 has 12 amino acids. V gave up 1 base and J gave up 5 bases, with 5 bases separating them. The CDR3 protein is CASSLTRDTQYF. The CDR3 DNA sequence: TGCGCCAGCAGCTTGACCAGAGATACGCAGTATTTT. The whole variable domain, filled in from reference TRBV5-1 and TRBJ2-3, reads KAGVTQTPRYLIKTRGQQVTLSCSPISGHRSVSWYQQTPGQGLQFLFEYFSETQRNKGNFPGRFSGRQFSNSRSEMNVSTLELGDSALYLCASSLTRDTQYFGPGTRLTVL.

The V call is TRBV5-4, the J call TRBJ2-7, with D tentatively TRBD1 (5 bases). Germline V gives CDR1 SGHNT, CDR2 YYREEE (reference sequence). The V end was cut by 1 base, the J end by 2 bases, with 10 bases between. The CDR3 extends over 14 amino acids. CDR3 sequence (DNA): TGTGCCAGCAGCTTGAAGGGGATGGCCTACGAGCAGTACTTC. Its protein product is CASSLKGMAYEQYF.

The gene calls are TRBV6-2 or TRBV6-3 and TRBJ2-7, with 8 bases that match TRBD2. The CDR3 totals 16 residues. Per germline, CDR1 MNHEY and CDR2 SVGEGT. V gave up 5 bases and J gave up 0 bases; unmatched junction bases: 9. CDR3 bases: TGTGCCAGCAGTCTATCCTTGGCGGGAGGCTCCTACGAGCAGTACTTC. Amino acids: CASSLSLAGGSYEQYF.

The CDR3 nucleotides read TGTGCCAGCACCCTAGGGGGGATTGCAACTAATGAAAAACTGTTTTTT. Protein sequence: CASTLGGIATNEKLFF. The chain joins TRBV28 to TRBJ1-4; perhaps TRBD1 as D (6 bases). With 7 bases removed from V and 0 bases from J, the gap between germline ends came to 15 bases. Germline values: CDR1 MDHEN, CDR2 SYDVKM. The CDR3 has 16 residues.

V is TRBV3-1 (or the pseudogene TRBV3-2) and J is TRBJ1-2; TRBD1 matches 8 bases. Germline V lookup: CDR1 LGHDT, CDR2 YNNKEL (reference sequence). V lost 1 base and J lost 0; bases outside the gene matches: 7. This CDR3 has 17 residues. CDR3 sequence (DNA): TGTGCCAGCAGCCAAGTGACAGGGGTGTCCTCTAACTATGGCTACACCTTC. Its protein product is CASSQVTGVSSNYGYTF.

The chain has TRBV28 and TRBJ2-7; D may match TRBD1 or TRBD2 (5 bases each). V was pared by 5 bases and J by 6 bases, with 14 bases between. This CDR3 has 13 amino acids. CDR1 is MDHEN and CDR2 is SYDVKM in the germline V gene. The CDR3 bases are TGTGCCAGCAGTCTACCGAGGGACCGCGAGCAGTACTTC. Its translation is CASSLPRDREQYF.

This clone has a single count. The chain combines TRBV16 with TRBJ2-5; TRBD2 matches at 10 bases. V trimming: 4 bases; J trimming: 3 bases; junction bases outside the gene matches: 17. This CDR3 region has 19 residues. The germline V gene encodes CDR1 KGHSY and CDR2 FQNENV. CDR3 sequence reads: CASSPGPPRTSGGKETQYF. CDR3 nucleotides: TGTGCCAGCAGCCCCGGCCCACCCCGGACTAGCGGAGGGAAAGAGACCCAGTACTTC. The full variable domain, rest sourced from reference TRBV16 and TRBJ2-5, is GEEVAQTPKHLVRGEGQKAKLYCAPIKGHSYVFWYQQVLKNEFKFLISFQNENVFDETGMPKERFSAKCLPNSPCSLEIQATKLEDSAVYFCASSPGPPRTSGGKETQYFGPGTRLLVL.

This clone was found once. The rearrangement joins TRBV11-2 to TRBJ2-2, with 7 bases aligning to TRBD2. The CDR3 covers 17 residues. V gave up 2 bases and J gave up 1 base; unmatched junction bases: 7. Germline values: CDR1 SGHAT, CDR2 FQNNGV. CDR3 sequence: CASSLPEERENTGELFF. The DNA for the CDR3 is TGTGCCAGCAGCTTACCCGAGGAGCGGGAGAACACCGGGGAGCTGTTTTTT.

This chain joins TRBV2 and TRBJ2-6, with D possibly being TRBD2 (5 bases). Germline V gene lookup returns CDR1 SNHLY and CDR2 FYNNEI. The germline V and J ends were trimmed by 8 bases and 5 bases, with 7 bases remaining between them. The CDR3 covers 12 residues. The DNA for the CDR3 is TGTGCCAGCGGGGAGAGGGCCAACGTCCTGACTTTC. Protein sequence: CASGERANVLTF.

This chain connects TRBV27 to TRBJ1-3; TRBD1 might be the D (5 bases). Germline CDR1 is MNHEY and CDR2 is SMNVEV (reference sequence). V was shortened by 5 bases and J by 4 bases, with 12 bases between the two germline ends. The CDR3 contains 14 residues. CDR3 loop: CASSQGRTGNTIYF. The DNA for the CDR3 is TGTGCCAGCAGTCAGGGACGGACGGGAAACACCATATATTTT.

The chain has TRBV5-4 and TRBJ2-5; TRBD1 matches at 8 bases. V gave up 0 bases and J gave up 4 bases; unmatched junction bases: 5. Germline assignment: CDR1 SGHNT and CDR2 YYREEE (reference sequence). This CDR3 has 15 amino acids. CDR3 nucleotides: TGTGCCAGCAGCTTGGTGCCAGGGGGCCCAGAGACCCAGTACTTC. Protein sequence: CASSLVPGGPETQYF.

The chain uses TRBV7-9 and TRBJ1-4, with D unresolved. This CDR3 is 15 amino acids long. V lost 5 bases and J 7 bases, leaving 17 bases between the germline ends. Germline CDR1 is SEHNR and CDR2 is FQNEAQ (reference sequence). As DNA, the CDR3 is TGTGCCAGCAGCCCTGGTGGTGGGCGCAGTGAAAAACTGTTTTTT. Translated: CASSPGGGRSEKLFF. Full variable domain (outside the CDR3, taken from reference TRBV7-9 and TRBJ1-4): DTGVSQNPRHKITKRGQNVTFRCDPISEHNRLYWYRQTLGQGPEFLTYFQNEAQLEKSRLLSDRFSAERPKGSFSTLEIQRTEQGDSAMYLCASSPGGGRSEKLFFGSGTQLSVL.

The chain carries TRBV30 and TRBJ2-4; 7 bases fit TRBD2. The germline V gene has CDR1 GTSNPN and CDR2 SVGIG (reference sequence). This CDR3 is 15 amino acids long. Losses at the gene ends were 1 base for V and 9 bases for J; bases not matched to a gene: 12. The DNA of the CDR3 is TGTGCCTGGAGTGCGGGGGGAGTGAGGTCAGGCATTCAGTACTTC. This translates into CAWSAGGVRSGIQYF.

This clone occurred once. The chain carries TRBV10-2 and TRBJ1-1; no clear D gene. V was pared by 10 bases and J by 0 bases, with 9 bases between. Germline V CDR1 and CDR2: WSHSY, SAAADI. The CDR3 has 12 amino acids. The CDR3, as DNA: TGCGCCACCTCAGAGTTGAACACTGAAGCTTTCTTT. Protein product: CATSELNTEAFF.